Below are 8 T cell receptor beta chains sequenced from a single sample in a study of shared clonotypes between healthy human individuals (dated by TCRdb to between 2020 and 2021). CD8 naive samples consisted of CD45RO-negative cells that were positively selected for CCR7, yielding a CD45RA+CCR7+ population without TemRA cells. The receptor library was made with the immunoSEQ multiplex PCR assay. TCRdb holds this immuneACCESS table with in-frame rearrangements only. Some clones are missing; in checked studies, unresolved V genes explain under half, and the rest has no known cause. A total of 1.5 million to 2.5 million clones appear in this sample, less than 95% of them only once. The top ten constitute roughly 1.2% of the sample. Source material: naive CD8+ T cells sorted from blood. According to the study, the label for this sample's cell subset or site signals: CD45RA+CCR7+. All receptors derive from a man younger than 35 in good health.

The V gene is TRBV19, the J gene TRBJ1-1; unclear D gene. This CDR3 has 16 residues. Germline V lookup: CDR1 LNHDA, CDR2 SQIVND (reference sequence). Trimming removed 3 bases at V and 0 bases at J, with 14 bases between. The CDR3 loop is CASSIPAAGMNTEAFF. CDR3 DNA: TGTGCCAGTAGTATCCCGGCAGCCGGTATGAACACTGAAGCTTTCTTT.

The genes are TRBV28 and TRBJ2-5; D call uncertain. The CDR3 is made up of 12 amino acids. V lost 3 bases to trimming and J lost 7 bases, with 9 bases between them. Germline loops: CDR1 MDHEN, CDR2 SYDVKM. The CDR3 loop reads CASSFPYLTQYF. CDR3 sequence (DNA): TGTGCCAGCAGTTTTCCTTATTTGACCCAGTACTTC.

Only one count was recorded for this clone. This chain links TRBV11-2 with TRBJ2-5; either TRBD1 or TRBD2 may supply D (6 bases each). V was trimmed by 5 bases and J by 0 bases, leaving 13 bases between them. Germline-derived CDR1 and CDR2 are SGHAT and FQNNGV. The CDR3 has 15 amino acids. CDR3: CASSPGGLYQETQYF. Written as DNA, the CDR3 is TGTGCCAGCAGCCCCGGGGGCCTGTACCAAGAGACCCAGTACTTC.

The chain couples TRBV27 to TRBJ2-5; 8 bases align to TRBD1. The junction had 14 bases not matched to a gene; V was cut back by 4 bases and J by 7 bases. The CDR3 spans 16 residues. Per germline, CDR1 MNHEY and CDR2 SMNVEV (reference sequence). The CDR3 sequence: CASSSHILQGGGTQYF. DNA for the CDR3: TGTGCCAGCAGTTCCCATATTTTACAGGGGGGAGGGACCCAGTACTTC.

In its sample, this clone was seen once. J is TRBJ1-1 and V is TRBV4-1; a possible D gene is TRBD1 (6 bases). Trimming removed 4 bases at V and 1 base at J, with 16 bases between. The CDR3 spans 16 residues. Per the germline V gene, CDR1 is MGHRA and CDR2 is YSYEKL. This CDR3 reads CASSLMAGTPNTEAFF. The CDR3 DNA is TGCGCCAGCAGCCTTATGGCCGGGACACCGAACACTGAAGCTTTCTTT.

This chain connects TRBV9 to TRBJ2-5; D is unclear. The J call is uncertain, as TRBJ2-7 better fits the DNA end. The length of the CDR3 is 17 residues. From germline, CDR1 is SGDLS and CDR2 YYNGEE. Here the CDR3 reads CASSPTPPTVPPYEQYF. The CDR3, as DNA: TGTGCCAGCAGCCCTACCCCCCCGACGGTTCCTCCCTACGAGCAGTACTTC.

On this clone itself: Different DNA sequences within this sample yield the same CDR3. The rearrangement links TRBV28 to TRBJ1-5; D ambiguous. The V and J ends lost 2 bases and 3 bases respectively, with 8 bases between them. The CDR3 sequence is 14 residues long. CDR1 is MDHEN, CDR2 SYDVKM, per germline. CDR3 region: CASSLGRDNQPQHF. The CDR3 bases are TGTGCCAGCAGTTTAGGACGGGACAATCAGCCCCAGCATTTT.

This CDR3 is CATYTSYRLSGNQPQHF. Written as DNA, the CDR3 is TGTGCCACCTACACCTCCTACAGGTTATCTGGCAATCAGCCCCAGCATTTT. This chain links TRBV28 with TRBJ1-5; perhaps TRBD1 as D (5 bases). V lost 10 bases to trimming and J lost 2 bases, with 24 bases between them. Germline V lookup: CDR1 MDHEN, CDR2 SYDVKM. CDR3 size: 17 residues.